Each of the 11 T cell receptor beta chains below was sequenced from the same sample in a study of blood T cell repertoires in COVID-19. The assay was immunoSEQ multiplex PCR, and TCRdb's table has in-frame clones only and misses some. The sample shows about 290,000 clones, just over 85% of them seen only once. The specimen sequenced was peripheral blood. Receptors were obtained from a woman between 25 and 40 years old with active or convalescent COVID-19.

The CDR3 loop is CASSLGGTQYF. The CDR3 coding sequence is TGTGCCAGCAGCTTGGGGGGGACCCAGTACTTC. This rearrangement joins TRBV7-3 to TRBJ2-5, with D possibly being TRBD2 (6 bases). Germline V gene data show CDR1 as SGHTA and CDR2 as FQGTGA. The CDR3 length is 11 residues. The ends were cut back, 3 bases at V and 7 bases at J, with 6 bases in the middle.

The chain links TRBV4-3 to TRBJ2-3; the match to TRBD2 covers 10 bases. Germline-derived CDR1 and CDR2 are LGHNA and YSLEER. V was clipped by 4 bases and J by 6 bases; unmatched bases: 7. The CDR3 contains 15 residues. This CDR3 is CASSPGLAAPDTQYF. The CDR3 bases are TGCGCCAGCAGCCCCGGACTAGCGGCCCCCGATACGCAGTATTTT.

The V call is TRBV2, the J call TRBJ2-2; D not certain. V lost 6 bases to trimming and J lost 2 bases, with 7 bases between them. The CDR3 totals 13 residues. Germline lookup yields CDR1 SNHLY and CDR2 FYNNEI. CDR3 nucleotides: TGTGCCAGCAGGGCAGGTAACACCGGGGAGCTGTTTTTT. It is translated as CASRAGNTGELFF. The full variable domain, in which reference TRBV2 and TRBJ2-2 provide the parts outside the CDR3, is EPEVTQTPSHQVTQMGQEVILRCVPISNHLYFYWYRQILGQKVEFLVSFYNNEISEKSEIFDDQFSVERPDGSNFTLKIRSTKLEDSAMYFCASRAGNTGELFFGEGSRLTVL.

The chain recombines TRBV7-2 with TRBJ2-1; D ambiguous. The CDR3 has 14 amino acids. Germline values: CDR1 SGHTA, CDR2 FQGNSA. Trimming cost V 5 bases and J 6 bases, with 14 bases left between them. This CDR3 is CASSPRPGSNEQFF. The DNA of the CDR3 is TGTGCCAGCAGCCCCCGCCCAGGATCCAATGAGCAGTTCTTC.

The chain combines TRBV6-2 or TRBV6-3 with TRBJ2-3; D is possibly TRBD2 (5 bases). With 2 bases removed from V and 2 bases from J, the gap between germline ends came to 14 bases. The germline CDR1 and CDR2 sequences are MNHEY and SVGEGT. This CDR3 spans 16 amino acids. CDR3 bases: TGTGCCAGCAGTTACGGCCAGCGGCCCTACACAGATACGCAGTATTTT. It specifies CASSYGQRPYTDTQYF.

The gene calls are TRBV9 and TRBJ2-1, with 9 nucleotides matching TRBD2. V was pared by 4 bases and J by 1 base, with 3 bases of the junction left unmatched. Per the germline V gene, CDR1 is SGDLS and CDR2 is YYNGEE. This CDR3 comprises 15 residues. In nucleotides, the CDR3 is TGTGCCAGCAGCCCTGCGGGGGGGTCCTACAATGAGCAGTTCTTC. Translating it yields CASSPAGGSYNEQFF.

The gene calls are TRBV28 and TRBJ2-7; 11 bases line up with TRBD2. J gave up 4 bases and V 5 bases, and 7 bases lay outside the gene matches. Germline-derived CDR1 and CDR2 are MDHEN and SYDVKM. The CDR3 covers 15 residues. The CDR3 loop reads CASSPTSGAFYEQYF. The CDR3 nucleotides are TGTGCCAGCAGTCCGACTAGCGGGGCCTTTTACGAGCAGTACTTC.

The chain uses TRBV30 and TRBJ2-1; possible D gene TRBD2, 5 bases. V lost 2 bases and J 8 bases, leaving 10 bases between the germline ends. This CDR3 comprises 12 residues. Germline CDR1 reads GTSNPN; CDR2 reads SVGIG (reference sequence). CDR3 sequence (DNA): TGTGCCTGGAGTTCCATAGCGTATGAGCAGTTCTTC. The encoded protein is CAWSSIAYEQFF.

The J gene is TRBJ1-2, the V gene TRBV12-3 or TRBV12-4, with 7 positions matching TRBD1. V shed 6 bases and J 14 bases; nucleotides not matched to a gene: 9. This CDR3 spans 11 amino acids. The CDR3 DNA follows: TGTGCCAGCAGCTGGGGACAGCCTAGTACCTTC. Translating gives CASSWGQPSTF.

The chain couples TRBV3-1 (or the pseudogene TRBV3-2) to TRBJ2-3; D might be TRBD2 (6 bases). Trimming stripped 0 bases from V and 3 bases from J, with 19 bases between. CDR1 and CDR2 from the germline V gene are LGHDT and YNNKEL (reference sequence). CDR3 length: 18 residues. CDR3 DNA sequence: TGTGCCAGCAGCCAAGATCTCGGGGGAGTCGCTAAAACAGATACGCAGTATTTT. Its protein is CASSQDLGGVAKTDTQYF.

Notes on this clone: An end of the junction differs from the germline gene, which may be a read error. The chain recombines TRBV28 with TRBJ1-2; D possibly corresponds to TRBD1 (5 bases). This CDR3 spans 13 amino acids. CDR1 MDHEN and CDR2 SYDVKM come from the germline V gene. The chain's CDR3 is CASSSGQNYGYSF. CDR3 coding DNA: TGTGCCAGCAGTTCCGGACAAAACTATGGCTACTCCTTC.